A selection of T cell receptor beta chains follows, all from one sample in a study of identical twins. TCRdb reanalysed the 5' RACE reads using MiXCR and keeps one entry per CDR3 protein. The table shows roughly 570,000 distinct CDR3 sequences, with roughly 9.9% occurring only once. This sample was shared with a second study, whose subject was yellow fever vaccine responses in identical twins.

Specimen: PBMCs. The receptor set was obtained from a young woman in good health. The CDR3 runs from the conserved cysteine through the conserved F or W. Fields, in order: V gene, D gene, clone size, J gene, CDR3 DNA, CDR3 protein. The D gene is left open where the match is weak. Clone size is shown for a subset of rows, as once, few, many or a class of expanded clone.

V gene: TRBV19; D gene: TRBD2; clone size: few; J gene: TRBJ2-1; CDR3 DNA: TGTGCCAGTAGTATGGCGGGACTAGCGGACACCGAGCAGTTCTTC; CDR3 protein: CASSMAGLADTEQFF
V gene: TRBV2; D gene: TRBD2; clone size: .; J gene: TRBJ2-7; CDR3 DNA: TGTGCCAGCAACACCCCCGGGGCGGGAGGGCGGTACGAGCAGTACTTC; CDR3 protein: CASNTPGAGGRYEQYF
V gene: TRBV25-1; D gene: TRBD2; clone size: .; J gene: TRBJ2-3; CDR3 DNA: TGTGCCAGCAGTGAAAGTCTAGCGGGAGGGCGCCGTGTTACGCAGTATTTT; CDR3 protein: CASSESLAGGRRVTQYF
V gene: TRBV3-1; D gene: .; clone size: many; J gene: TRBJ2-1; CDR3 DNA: TGTGCCAGCAGCCAGCCTTTGGGGGCGGGGGAGCAGTTCTTC; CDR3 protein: CASSQPLGAGEQFF
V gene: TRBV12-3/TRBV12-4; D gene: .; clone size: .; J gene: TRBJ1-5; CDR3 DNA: TGTGCCAGCAGCGAAACCGATAGCAATCAGCCCCAGCATTTT; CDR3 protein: CASSETDSNQPQHF
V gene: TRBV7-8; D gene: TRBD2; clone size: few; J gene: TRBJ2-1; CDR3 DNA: TGTGCCAGCAGCTTTACTAGCGGGAGAATGAGAAACAATGAGCAGTTCTTC; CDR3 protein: CASSFTSGRMRNNEQFF
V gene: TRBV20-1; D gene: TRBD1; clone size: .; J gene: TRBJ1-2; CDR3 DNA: TGCAGTGCTGACGGGACAGGGGATAATGGCTACACCTTC; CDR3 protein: CSADGTGDNGYTF
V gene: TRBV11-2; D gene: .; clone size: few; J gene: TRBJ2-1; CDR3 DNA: TGTGCCAGCAGCTTAGAAAGGAGACGCGGGCACAATGAGCAGTTCTTC; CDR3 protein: CASSLERRRGHNEQFF
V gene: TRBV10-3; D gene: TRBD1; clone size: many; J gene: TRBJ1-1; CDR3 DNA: TGTGCCACCAGACCGACAGGGGAGTCCACTGAAGCTTTCTTT; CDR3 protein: CATRPTGESTEAFF
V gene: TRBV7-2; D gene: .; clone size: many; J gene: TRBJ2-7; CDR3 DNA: TGTGCCAGCAGCCCCTGGACAGCTTCCTACGAGCAGTACTTC; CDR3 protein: CASSPWTASYEQYF
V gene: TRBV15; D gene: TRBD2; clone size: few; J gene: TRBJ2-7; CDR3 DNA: TGTGCCACCAGCAGACCACTAGCGGGACCCTACGAGCAGTACTTC; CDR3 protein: CATSRPLAGPYEQYF
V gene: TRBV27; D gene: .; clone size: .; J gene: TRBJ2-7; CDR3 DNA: TGTGCCAGCATGGTGGACCCGCGATCCTACGAGCAGTACTTC; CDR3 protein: CASMVDPRSYEQYF
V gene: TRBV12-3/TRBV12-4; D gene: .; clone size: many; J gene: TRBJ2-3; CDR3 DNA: TGTGCCAGCAGTCATACTAGAACAGATACGCAGTATTTT; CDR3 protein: CASSHTRTDTQYF
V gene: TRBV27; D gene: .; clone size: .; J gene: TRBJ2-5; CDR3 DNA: TGTGCCAGCAGTTTACGCGGGTCAATCCAAGAGACCCAGTACTTC; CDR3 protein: CASSLRGSIQETQYF
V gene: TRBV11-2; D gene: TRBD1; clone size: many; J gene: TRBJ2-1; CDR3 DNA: TGTGCCAGCAGCTTAGAAGGACAGGGCGTCCTAGTCAATGAGCAGTTCTTC; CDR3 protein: CASSLEGQGVLVNEQFF
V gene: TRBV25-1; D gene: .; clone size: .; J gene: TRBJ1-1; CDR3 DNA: TGTGCCAGCAGTGAACCTGGAGTGAGCACTGAAGCTTTCTTT; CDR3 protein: CASSEPGVSTEAFF
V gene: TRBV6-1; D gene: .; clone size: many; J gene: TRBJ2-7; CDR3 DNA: TGTGCCAGCAGTGAAGCGGTTGAGTTCGGCTCCTACGAGCAGTACTTC; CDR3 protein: CASSEAVEFGSYEQYF
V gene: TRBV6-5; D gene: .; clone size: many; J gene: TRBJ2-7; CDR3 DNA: TGTGCCAGCAGTTACTTGGCCGGAAGAGGGGACGAGCAGTACTTC; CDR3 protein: CASSYLAGRGDEQYF
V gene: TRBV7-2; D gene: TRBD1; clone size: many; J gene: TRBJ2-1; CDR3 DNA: TGTGCCAGCAGCTCCCACAGGGGGCCCTACAATGAGCAGTTCTTC; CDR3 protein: CASSSHRGPYNEQFF
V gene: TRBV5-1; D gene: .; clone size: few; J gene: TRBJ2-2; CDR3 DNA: TGCGCCAGCAGCTTGGAAGGGTACACCGGGGAGCTGTTTTTT; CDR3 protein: CASSLEGYTGELFF
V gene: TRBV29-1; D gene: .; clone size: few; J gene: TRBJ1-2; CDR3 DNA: TGCAGCGTTTTCTCGAGTGGCTACACCTTC; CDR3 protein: CSVFSSGYTF
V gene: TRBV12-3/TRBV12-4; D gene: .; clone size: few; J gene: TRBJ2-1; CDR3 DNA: TGTGCCAGCAGCTTTTTCGGGGGGCCTAGTGAGCAGTTCTTC; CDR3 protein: CASSFFGGPSEQFF
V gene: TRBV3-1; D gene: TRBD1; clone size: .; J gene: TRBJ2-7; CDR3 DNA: TGTGCCAGCAGCCAAGAATCGGGACAGAGCTCCTACGAGCAGTACTTC; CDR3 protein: CASSQESGQSSYEQYF
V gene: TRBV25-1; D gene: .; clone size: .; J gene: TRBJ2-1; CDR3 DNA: TGTGCCACTACAAGCTGGGGAGACGTAGCGAATGAGCAGTTCTTC; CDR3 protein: CATTSWGDVANEQFF
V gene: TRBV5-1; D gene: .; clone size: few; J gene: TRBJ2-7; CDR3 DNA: TGCGCCAGCAGCTTGGCCCCGGGGTACTCCTACGAGCAGTACTTC; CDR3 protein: CASSLAPGYSYEQYF
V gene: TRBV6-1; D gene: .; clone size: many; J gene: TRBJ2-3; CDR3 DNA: TGTGCCAGCAGTGAAGACCCTCCGATAAGCGCAGATACGCAGTATTTT; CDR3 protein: CASSEDPPISADTQYF
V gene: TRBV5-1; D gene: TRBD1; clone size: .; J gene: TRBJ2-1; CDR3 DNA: TGCGCCAGCAGCTCCACAAGACAGGGTACTGAGCAGTTCTTC; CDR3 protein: CASSSTRQGTEQFF